This T cell receptor (beta chain) was found in a study of beta chain features in type 1 diabetes. Notes on the study in general: The study notes PCR might favor shorter templates equally in patients and controls. Among all four CD4+ subsets, Type 1 diabetes patients had TCRB CDR3s that were moderately but significantly shorter.

Trimming left V 4 bases short and J 7 bases short, with 14 bases between. CDR3 length: 12 amino acids. Germline V gene lookup returns CDR1 SQVTM and CDR2 ANQGSEA. This clone was counted a few times. Its antigen is still unknown. Sequenced material consisted of expressed TCRB transcripts (all of the isolated RNA was reverse transcribed). Sequencing was performed with immunoSEQ multiplex PCR; in TCRdb, only in-frame clones are kept and a portion is missing. The sample records around 300,000 clones, around 7.3% being singletons. The V gene is TRBV29-1, the J gene TRBJ2-7; maybe TRBD2 (6 bases). The sequenced sample was central memory CD4+ T cells from blood. The TCR was taken from a woman in her late teens or twenties in good health. The CDR3 region is CSVGWGAGEQYF. For the CDR3, the DNA is TGCAGCGTTGGATGGGGCGCGGGGGAGCAGTACTTC.